This T cell receptor (beta chain) came from a study of blood T cell repertoires in COVID-19 (dated by TCRdb to the early 2020s). Concerning the study at large: Collaborator samples came from the United States, Italy and Spain and covered acute and convalescent phases of COVID-19. The material from the prospective study consisted of cDNA or gDNA derived from T cells, B-cell-depleted T cells, or PBMCs. The dataset comprised deeply sampled blood TCRbeta repertoires from subjects exposed to, actively infected with, or recovered from COVID-19. The repertoires were made available in a free public database intended to serve as a resource for research on the immune response to SARS-CoV-2. The samples were drawn from the first 160 participants of the ongoing ImmuneRACE study and from 1,254 subjects provided by 6 global collaborators. A de-identified subject ID, COVID-19 status, age in years and sex were almost always included in the sample metadata. Where HLA class I and class II types were available, the types were taken from metadata supplied by the sample provider, not from assay-based typing. Broader findings and caveats from the paper: The quantity of clinical and demographic metadata differed by source and by participant and was supplied without curation.

TCRbeta CDR3 regions were amplified from genomic DNA using the immunoSEQ Assay, a bias-controlled multiplex PCR. The published analysis was carried out like this. The number of nucleated cells in each sample was estimated from the amplification of reference gene primers within the assay. To quantify the absolute abundance of each unique TCRbeta CDR3 rearrangement, sequence reads were collapsed and filtered. Productive Simpson clonality was computed per sample as the square root of Simpson's diversity index over productive rearrangements. This immuneACCESS table, as held by TCRdb, lists in-frame sequences with V and J called but not all clones. Of the missing ones, under half trace to an unresolved V gene in checked studies; the others have no known cause. V and J calls and clone size are those listed in that table; D and trimming were worked out from the DNA. For this sample there are 120,000 to 150,000 clones; roughly 85% appear just once. The ten most abundant clones make up less than 3% of the sample.

Each collaborating institution followed its own protocols to collect whole blood in K2EDTA tubes. Collaborator samples were shipped for TCRbeta analysis as frozen whole blood, isolated PBMCs, or DNA extracted from either sample type. V is clipped by 0 bases and J by 2 bases, and the sequence between their germline boundaries is 5 bases long. CDR1 and CDR2 were assigned from the germline V gene as SGHDT and YYEEEE. The CDR3 sequence holds 14 residues, the cysteine and phenylalanine included. Only the CDR3 region is kept as DNA, spanning 42 bases read in frame from base 1. As to this clone: No cognate antigen has been identified for it. No clone much larger than this one lies a single base away; base qualities are absent.

The sample comprised peripheral blood. The V and J segments used are TRBV5-6 and TRBJ2-2, with the D gene uncertain. This sequence originates from a man aged 50 or older with acute or convalescent COVID-19. CDR3 sequence: CASSLALNTGELFF. At the DNA level, the sequence is TGTGCCAGCAGCTTGGCGCTAAACACCGGGGAGCTGTTTTTT. Full variable domain (CDR3 extended with the reference TRBV5-6 and TRBJ2-2 proteins): DAGVTQSPTHLIKTRGQQVTLRCSPKSGHDTVSWYQQALGQGPQFIFQYYEEEERQRGNFPDRFSGHQFPNYSSELNVNALLLGDSALYLCASSLALNTGELFFGEGSRLTVL.